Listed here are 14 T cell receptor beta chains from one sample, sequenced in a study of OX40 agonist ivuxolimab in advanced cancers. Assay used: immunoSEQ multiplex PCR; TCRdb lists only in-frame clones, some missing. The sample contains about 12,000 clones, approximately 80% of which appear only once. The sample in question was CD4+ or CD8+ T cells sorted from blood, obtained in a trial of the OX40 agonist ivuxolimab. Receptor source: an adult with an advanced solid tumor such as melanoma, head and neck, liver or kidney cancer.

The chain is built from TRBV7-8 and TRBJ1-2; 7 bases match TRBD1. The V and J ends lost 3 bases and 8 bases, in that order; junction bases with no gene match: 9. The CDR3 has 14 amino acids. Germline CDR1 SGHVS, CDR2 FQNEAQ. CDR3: CASSLTGNEGGYTF. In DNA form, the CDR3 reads TGTGCCAGCAGCTTGACAGGGAACGAGGGAGGCTACACCTTC.

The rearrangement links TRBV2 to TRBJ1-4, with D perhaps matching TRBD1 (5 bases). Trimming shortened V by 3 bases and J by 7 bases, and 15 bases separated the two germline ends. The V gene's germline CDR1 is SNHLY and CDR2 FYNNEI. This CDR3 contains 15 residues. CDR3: CASSDGAGLGEKLFF. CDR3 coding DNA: TGTGCCAGCAGTGACGGGGCAGGGTTAGGTGAAAAACTGTTTTTT.

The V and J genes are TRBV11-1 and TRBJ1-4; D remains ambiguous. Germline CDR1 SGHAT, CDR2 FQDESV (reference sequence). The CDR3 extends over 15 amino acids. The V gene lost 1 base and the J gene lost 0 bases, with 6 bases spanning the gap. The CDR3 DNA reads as TGTGCCAGCAGCTTAGATCCACCAACTAATGAAAAACTGTTTTTT. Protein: CASSLDPPTNEKLFF.

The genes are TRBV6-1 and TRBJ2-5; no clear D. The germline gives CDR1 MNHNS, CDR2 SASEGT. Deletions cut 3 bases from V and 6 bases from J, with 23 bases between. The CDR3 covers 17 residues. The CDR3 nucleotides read TGTGCCAGCAGTGATGAAAGTTCGCCCATCGTACGGAAGACCCAGTACTTC. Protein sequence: CASSDESSPIVRKTQYF.

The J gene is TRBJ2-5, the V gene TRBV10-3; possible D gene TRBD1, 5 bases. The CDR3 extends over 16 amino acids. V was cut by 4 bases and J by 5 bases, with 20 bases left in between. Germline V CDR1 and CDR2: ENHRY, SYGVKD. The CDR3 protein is CAISGSVQGFAETQYF. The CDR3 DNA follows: TGTGCCATCAGTGGTTCTGTCCAGGGTTTCGCGGAGACCCAGTACTTC.

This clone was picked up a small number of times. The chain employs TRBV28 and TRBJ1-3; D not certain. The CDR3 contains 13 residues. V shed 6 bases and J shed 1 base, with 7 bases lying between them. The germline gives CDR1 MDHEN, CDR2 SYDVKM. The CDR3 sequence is CASSDKSGNTIYF. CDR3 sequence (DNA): TGTGCCAGCAGCGACAAATCTGGAAACACCATATATTTT.

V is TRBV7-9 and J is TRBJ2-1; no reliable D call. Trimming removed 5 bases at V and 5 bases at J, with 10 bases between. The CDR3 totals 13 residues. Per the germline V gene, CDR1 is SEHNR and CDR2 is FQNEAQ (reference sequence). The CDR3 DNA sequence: TGTGCCAGCAGCCCGCTTAAGGACAATGAGCAGTTCTTC. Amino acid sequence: CASSPLKDNEQFF.

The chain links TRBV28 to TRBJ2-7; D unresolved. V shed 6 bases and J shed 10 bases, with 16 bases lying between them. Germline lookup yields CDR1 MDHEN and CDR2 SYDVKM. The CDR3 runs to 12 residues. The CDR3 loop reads CASSPPSRDQYF. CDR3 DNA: TGTGCCAGCAGCCCTCCTTCGCGCGACCAGTACTTC.

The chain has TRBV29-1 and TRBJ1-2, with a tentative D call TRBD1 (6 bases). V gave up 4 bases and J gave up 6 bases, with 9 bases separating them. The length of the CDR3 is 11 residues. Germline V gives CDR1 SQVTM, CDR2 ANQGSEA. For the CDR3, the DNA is TGCAGCGTTGCAGGGGCGAATGGCTACACCTTC. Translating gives CSVAGANGYTF. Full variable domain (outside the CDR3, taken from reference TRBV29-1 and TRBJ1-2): SAVISQKPSRDICQRGTSLTIQCQVDSQVTMMFWYRQQPGQSLTLIATANQGSEATYESGFVIDKFPISRPNLTFSTLTVSNMSPEDSSIYLCSVAGANGYTFGSGTRLTVV.

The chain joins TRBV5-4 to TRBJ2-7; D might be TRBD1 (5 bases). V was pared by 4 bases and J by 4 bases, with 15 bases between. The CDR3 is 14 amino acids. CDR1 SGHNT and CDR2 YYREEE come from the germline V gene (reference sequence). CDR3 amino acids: CASSPAWGEYEQYF. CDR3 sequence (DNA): TGTGCCAGCAGCCCCGCATGGGGCGAATACGAGCAGTACTTC.

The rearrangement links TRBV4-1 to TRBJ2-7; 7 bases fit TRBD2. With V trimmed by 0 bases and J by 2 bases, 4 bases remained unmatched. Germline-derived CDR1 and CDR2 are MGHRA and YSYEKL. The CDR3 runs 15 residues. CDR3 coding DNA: TGCGCCAGCAGCCAAGATAAGCGGGAAGCCTACGAGCAGTACTTC. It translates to CASSQDKREAYEQYF.

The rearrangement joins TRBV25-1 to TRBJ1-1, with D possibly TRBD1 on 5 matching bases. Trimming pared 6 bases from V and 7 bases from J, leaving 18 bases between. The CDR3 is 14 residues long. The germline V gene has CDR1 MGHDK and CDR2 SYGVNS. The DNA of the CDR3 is TGTGCCAGCAGGCGGCCCGGGGCCCTACATGAAGCTTTCTTT. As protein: CASRRPGALHEAFF.

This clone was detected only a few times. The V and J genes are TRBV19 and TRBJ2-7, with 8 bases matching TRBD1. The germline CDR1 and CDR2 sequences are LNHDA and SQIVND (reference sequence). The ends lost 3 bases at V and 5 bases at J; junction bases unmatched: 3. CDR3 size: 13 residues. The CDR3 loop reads CASSMDRADEQYF. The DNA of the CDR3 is TGTGCCAGTAGTATGGACAGGGCCGACGAGCAGTACTTC.

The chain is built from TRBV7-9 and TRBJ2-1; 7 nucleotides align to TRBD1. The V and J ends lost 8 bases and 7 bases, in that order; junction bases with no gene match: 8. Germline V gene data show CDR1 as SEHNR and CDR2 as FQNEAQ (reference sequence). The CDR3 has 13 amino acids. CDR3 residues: CASDSRQGNEQFF. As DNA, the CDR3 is TGTGCCAGCGACTCTCGACAGGGAAATGAGCAGTTCTTC.